This T cell receptor beta chain originates from a study of regulatory T cells in long-lasting Graves disease (dated by TCRdb to the early 2020s). Turning to the overall study: Patients with newly diagnosed Graves' disease had been on antithyroid drugs for under 3 months. This study used TCR sequencing and RNA sequencing of peripheral blood to compare persistent Graves' disease patients against newly diagnosed Graves' disease patients. The study was conducted in China and was registered as a clinical trial. A total of roughly 35 samples were covered by TCR sequencing, comprising approximately 13 persistent and around 20 newly diagnosed Graves' disease patients.

The library was produced with multiplex PCR. The sequencer was an Illumina HiSeq 4000. CDR3 regions were amplified by Arm-PCR with iRepertoire HTBI primers to construct TCR beta libraries. PCR products were gel purified before sequencing. The study's own analysis went as follows. A total of roughly 67 TRBV and 14 TRBJ segments were identified across samples and were used for gene usage analysis of CDR3 amino acid clonotypes. COPE and FqMerger were used to merge filtered high-quality paired reads into contigs. BLAST was used to align contigs to IMGT TRBV, TRBD and TRBJ reference genes, with CDR3 defined following IMGT. Highly expanded clones were defined as clonotypes with a frequency above 0.1%. Shannon entropy served as the measure of repertoire diversity, while the Gini coefficient captured V-J evenness. Clonotypes shared by more than one individual were considered public. TCRdb applied fastp at Q25 and MiXCR to the public reads, then kept only in-frame beta chains. Identical CDR3 proteins give one entry, which carries the most common genes and DNA. It is TCRdb's table, rather than the study itself, that gives the V and J calls and clone size. The sample table records about 200,000 distinct CDR3 sequences; 15% to 20% of these occur just once. The ten largest clones capture 12% of the sample.

This clonotype was seen ten or more times. This clone's antigen is unknown. There are no base qualities to consult, and no much larger clone falls within one base. Results the study describes overall, beyond this receptor: Only the TCR beta chain was sequenced and analyzed. A larger number of public clonotypes was shared among persistent patients (fewer than 3,000) than among newly diagnosed patients (over 850). The study examined only peripheral blood because the primary lesion, thyroid tissue, could not be accessed. The authors noted that the small sample size was a limitation that may lower accuracy. Compared with newly diagnosed patients, patients with persistent Graves' disease had lower TCR Shannon entropy and fewer highly expanded clones, which suggests clonal expansion.

Sample time point, as interpreted from the label and publication: newly diagnosed GD, antithyroid drugs for less than 3 months. For both TCR sequencing and RNA sequencing, RNA was extracted from PBMCs in TRIzol. The diagnosis of Graves' disease was made according to American Thyroid Association guidelines. The patients came from an endocrinology department in Xi'an, China. Each patient gave about 8.1 milliliters of peripheral blood, collected in an EDTA anticoagulant tube. PBMCs were isolated by Ficoll Paque Plus density gradient separation without further T cell sorting. An Agilent 2100 Bioanalyzer and agarose gel were used to assess RNA quality, and a NanoDrop 2000 was used to measure RNA concentration. The sample was also linked to a second study, of T cells in Graves' hyperthyroidism and ophthalmopathy. The second source states: A patient counted as having stable Graves' hyperthyroidism if no progression to ophthalmopathy occurred over 18 months of follow-up. The hyperthyroidism patients were between 18 and 65 years old and newly diagnosed, with a disease duration of less than 2 months. The study excluded patients with uncontrolled infections, other autoimmune diseases, pregnancy or lactation. Diagnoses were based on clinical symptoms, serum thyroxine and TRAb, thyroid ultrasound and orbital computed tomography. The first round of RT-PCR for the TCR CDR3 was performed with the HTBI primer set and the Qiagen OneStep RT-PCR kit. Most expanded thyroid clonotypes (frequency above 0.001) were also detected in blood, suggesting blood repertoires may reflect thyroid immune responses. Ophthalmopathy was separated from stable hyperthyroidism by a 13 V-J signature model, with about 86% sensitivity and around 81% specificity obtained in cross-validation and 80%/75% obtained in testing. In validation, progression to ophthalmopathy was predicted by the model with nearly 71% sensitivity and around 75% specificity, a median of approximately 6.5 months before onset. To identify distinguishing TCR V-J signatures, a discovery cohort of 90 to 100 patients was used, comprising approximately 40 with Graves' ophthalmopathy and some 60 with stable Graves' hyperthyroidism. An independent validation cohort of fewer than 20 hyperthyroidism patients and approximately 15 patients who later progressed to ophthalmopathy tested prospective prediction of ophthalmopathy. The 100 or so discovery patients were divided at random into training and test sets in a 7:3 ratio. Thyroid tissue and blood T-cell repertoires from six Graves' hyperthyroidism patients were also compared in the study. Following sampling, methimazole starting at 30 mg daily was given to hyperthyroidism patients, and high-dose intravenous methylprednisolone was given to ophthalmopathy patients. The libraries were constructed in a second round of multiplex PCR and then size-selected and purified. The libraries were sequenced on an Illumina HiSeq2000 using paired-end 100 bp reads. SOAPnuke was used to process the raw data, throwing out any read that contained adapters or uncalled bases, had a mean Phred below 15, or lacked an exact constant-primer or identifier match. COPE v1.2.5 was used to merge the high-quality paired reads, and each unique nucleotide sequence was defined as a clonotype. MiTCR v1.1 was used to align the clonotypes against IMGT TRBV, TRBD and TRBJ reference segments. Only V-J combinations with frequency above 0.0001, covering about 99% of repertoires, were analysed. The TCS score was defined as the ratio of F50 (clonal expansion) to E x V (chaos), calculated using BLOSUM62-based TCRdist between CDR3 peptides within each V-J. Welch's t-statistics and random forest reduced roughly 530 V-J features to some 14, which were used in a naive Bayes classifier (R e1071). Sample size was not statistically predetermined, and blinding of investigators to group allocation was not performed. According to the paper, TCR Vbeta CDR3 sequencing was carried out on about 140 peripheral blood samples, which came from 40 to 45 ophthalmopathy, about 75 hyperthyroidism and roughly 17 progressor patients.

Sample: peripheral blood mononuclear cells (PBMCs), taken at new diagnosis, from a patient treated with antithyroid drugs. This receptor was taken from a woman in her thirties with Graves disease. Donor details come from another sample of the same person, matched by shared clones.

The DNA sequence follows: TGTGCCAGCAGCTTAGCGCAGGGAGGAAACTATGGCTACACCTTC. Its translation is CASSLAQGGNYGYTF. This sequence uses TRBV7-9 and TRBJ1-2, with TRBD1 tentatively as D gene (5 bases match). The trim is 0 bases for V and 2 bases for J, with a gap of 10 bases between the germline ends. CDR1 and CDR2 are drawn from the germline V gene (reference sequence): SEHNR, FQNEAQ. The CDR3 covers 15 residues, taking in both the cysteine and the phenylalanine. Only the CDR3 portion is preserved as DNA: 45 bases, with reading frame beginning at the first base.